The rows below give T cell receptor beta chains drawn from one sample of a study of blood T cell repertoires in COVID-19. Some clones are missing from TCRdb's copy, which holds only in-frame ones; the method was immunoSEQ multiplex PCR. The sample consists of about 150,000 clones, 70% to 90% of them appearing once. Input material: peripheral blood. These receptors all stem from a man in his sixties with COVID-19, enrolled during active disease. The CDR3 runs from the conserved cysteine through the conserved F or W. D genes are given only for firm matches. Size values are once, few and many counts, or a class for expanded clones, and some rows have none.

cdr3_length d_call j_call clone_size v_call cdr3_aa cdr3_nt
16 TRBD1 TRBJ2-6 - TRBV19 CASSTQGQSGANVLTF TGTGCCAGTAGTACCCAGGGACAGTCTGGGGCCAACGTCCTGACTTTC
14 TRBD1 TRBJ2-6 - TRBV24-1 CATRGTGGANVLTF TGTGCCACCAGGGGGACAGGGGGGGCCAACGTCCTGACTTTC
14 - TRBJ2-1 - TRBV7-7 CASSLVVGADEQFF TGTGCTAGCAGCTTAGTCGTGGGGGCGGATGAGCAGTTCTTC
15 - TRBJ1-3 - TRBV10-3 CATSPGGLSGNTIYF TGTGCCACCTCCCCCGGGGGACTCTCTGGAAACACCATATATTTT
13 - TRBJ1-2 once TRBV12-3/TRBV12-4 CASSSTGQSGYTF TGTGCCAGCAGTTCCACGGGTCAGAGTGGCTACACCTTC
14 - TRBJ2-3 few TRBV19 CASSLGGLTDTQYF TGTGCCAGTAGTTTGGGGGGGCTTACAGATACGCAGTATTTT
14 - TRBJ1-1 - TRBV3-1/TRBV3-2 CASSQDLTATEAFF TGTGCCAGCAGCCAAGATTTGACAGCCACTGAAGCTTTCTTT
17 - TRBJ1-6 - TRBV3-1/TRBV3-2 CASSQGQGSSYNSPLHF TGTGCCAGCAGCCAAGGGCAGGGTAGCTCCTATAATTCACCCCTCCACTTT
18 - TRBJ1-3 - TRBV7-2 CASSLVQATPTSGNTIYF TGTGCCAGCAGCTTGGTTCAGGCCACGCCAACCTCTGGAAACACCATATATTTT
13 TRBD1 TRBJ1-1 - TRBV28 CASNTPDRSKAFF TGTGCCAGCAACACACCGGACAGGAGTAAAGCTTTCTTT
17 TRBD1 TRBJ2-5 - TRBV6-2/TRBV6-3 CASSYSMDRGGQETQYF TGTGCCAGCAGTTACTCGATGGACAGGGGTGGGCAAGAGACCCAGTACTTC
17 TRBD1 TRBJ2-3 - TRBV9 CASSAPPGTAATDTQYF TGTGCCAGCAGCGCCCCCCCCGGGACAGCGGCCACAGATACGCAGTATTTT
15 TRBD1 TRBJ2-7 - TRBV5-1 CASSLAIGQVYEQYF TGCGCCAGCAGCTTGGCCATAGGACAGGTTTACGAGCAGTACTTC
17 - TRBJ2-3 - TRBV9 CASSRRSSGFSADTQYF TGTGCCAGCAGCCGTAGGTCTTCGGGATTTTCGGCAGATACGCAGTATTTT
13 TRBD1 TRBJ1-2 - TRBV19 CASSRQGADGYTF TGTGCCAGTAGTAGACAGGGGGCAGATGGCTACACCTTC
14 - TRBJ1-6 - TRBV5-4 CASSYTGETSPLHF TGTGCCAGCAGCTATACAGGAGAGACCTCACCCCTCCACTTT
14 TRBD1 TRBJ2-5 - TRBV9 CASSSQGVAETQYF TGTGCCAGCAGCTCACAGGGGGTGGCAGAGACCCAGTACTTC
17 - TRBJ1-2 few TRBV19 CASQSRGAGKVIYGYTF TGTGCCAGCCAATCTCGGGGGGCAGGGAAAGTCATATATGGCTACACCTTC
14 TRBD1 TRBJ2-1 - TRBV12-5 CASGWGQGNNEQFF TGTGCTAGTGGATGGGGACAGGGGAACAATGAGCAGTTCTTC
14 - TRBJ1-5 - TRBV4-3 CASSQGQKNQPQHF TGCGCCAGCAGCCAAGGACAGAAGAATCAGCCCCAGCATTTT
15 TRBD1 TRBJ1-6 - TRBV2 CASSQDRETNSPLHF TGTGCCAGCAGTCAGGACAGGGAGACTAATTCACCCCTCCACTTT
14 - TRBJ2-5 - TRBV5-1 CASSPTDRQETQYF TGCGCCAGCAGCCCTACCGACAGGCAAGAGACCCAGTACTTC
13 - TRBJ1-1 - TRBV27 CASSALMSTEAFF TGTGCCAGCAGTGCACTGATGTCCACTGAAGCTTTCTTT
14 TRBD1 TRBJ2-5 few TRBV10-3 CAISGTESQETQYF TGTGCCATCAGCGGGACAGAGAGCCAAGAGACCCAGTACTTC
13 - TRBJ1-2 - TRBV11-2 CASSLVGGYGYTF TGTGCCAGCAGCTTGGTTGGGGGGTATGGCTACACCTTC
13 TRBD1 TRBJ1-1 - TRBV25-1 CASSRGQGTEAFF TGTGCCAGCTCCAGGGGGCAGGGCACTGAAGCTTTCTTT